These T cell receptor beta chains were read from a single sample in a study of PD-1 blockade in classical Hodgkin lymphoma. Produced via immunoSEQ multiplex PCR; TCRdb's table is partial and in-frame only. In the table there are some 26,000 clones, over 80% of which are singletons. This specimen consisted of CD4+ T cells from blood, obtained at baseline. The receptors originated from a human donor with classical Hodgkin lymphoma. CDR3s include the opening cysteine and the closing phenylalanine or tryptophan. The order of the fields is CDR3 protein, V gene.

CDR3 protein: CASRGAGQGTGELFF; V gene: TRBV4-2
CDR3 protein: CASSIRVEGGYTF; V gene: TRBV19
CDR3 protein: CASSLEGAGVWTDTQYF; V gene: TRBV5-6
CDR3 protein: CASSSRLAGGLHEQFF; V gene: TRBV7-2
CDR3 protein: CASSLASGGLGSYEQYF; V gene: TRBV11-2
CDR3 protein: CASSLKDFSGRGEQYF; V gene: TRBV7-9
CDR3 protein: CASTSAGAVSGF; V gene: TRBV19
CDR3 protein: CASSPEYGNQPQHF; V gene: TRBV18
CDR3 protein: CASSVSAGPYQPQHF; V gene: TRBV9
CDR3 protein: CASSPGQGADTF; V gene: TRBV6-5
CDR3 protein: CASGRDGDTGELFF; V gene: TRBV10-3
CDR3 protein: CASSSGTSGGLYGETQYF; V gene: TRBV11-1
CDR3 protein: CSFRTGTGETQYF; V gene: TRBV29-1
CDR3 protein: CASSELGTDYNEQFF; V gene: TRBV9
CDR3 protein: CASNLRGDSYEQYF; V gene: TRBV7-2
CDR3 protein: CASSLAGGYNEQFF; V gene: TRBV7-2
CDR3 protein: CASSPGPGAPEQFF; V gene: TRBV5-1
CDR3 protein: CASSTTLARTDTQYF; V gene: TRBV6-5
CDR3 protein: CASTWAGGLRTDTQYF; V gene: TRBV5-6
CDR3 protein: CASSLDTGELFF; V gene: TRBV5-4
CDR3 protein: CAWSRGFSTDTQYF; V gene: TRBV30
CDR3 protein: CASSQDPGLSQPQHF; V gene: TRBV5-2
CDR3 protein: CASSEAIRYEQYF; V gene: TRBV6-1
CDR3 protein: CASSTPGRNGYTF; V gene: TRBV19
CDR3 protein: CASSLSARGYTF; V gene: TRBV11-3
CDR3 protein: CASSFEGNGANVLTF; V gene: TRBV5-6
CDR3 protein: CASSLLSGTETDTQYF; V gene: TRBV5-4
CDR3 protein: CASSLDRIYGYTF; V gene: TRBV28
CDR3 protein: CATSEDGLSYGYTF; V gene: TRBV5-1
CDR3 protein: CASSLGRNTGELFF; V gene: TRBV7-2
CDR3 protein: CASSYVRAGEAFF; V gene: TRBV6-5
CDR3 protein: CASMRGETGNTIYF; V gene: TRBV5-1
CDR3 protein: CASSSQEGYEQYF; V gene: TRBV6-6
CDR3 protein: CASGYRGANTEAFF; V gene: TRBV5-1
CDR3 protein: CASSPRTGGYGYTF; V gene: TRBV14
CDR3 protein: CASAGQENTEAFF; V gene: TRBV18
CDR3 protein: CASSEATFSLGSPLHF; V gene: TRBV6-1
CDR3 protein: CASSQGWGARGTEAFF; V gene: TRBV11-2
CDR3 protein: CAIGTGANNEKLFF; V gene: TRBV10-3
CDR3 protein: CASSLKGPGTSGQETQYF; V gene: TRBV27
CDR3 protein: CASSPRRKGVTNTGELFF; V gene: TRBV7-8
CDR3 protein: CASSLRPAGTAYNEQFF; V gene: TRBV11-2
CDR3 protein: CSVENRGRESNQPQHF; V gene: TRBV29-1
CDR3 protein: CASSLGQNRPPHF; V gene: TRBV7-2
CDR3 protein: CASSLLQGAEKLFF; V gene: TRBV28
CDR3 protein: CAYTDRGNSPLHF; V gene: TRBV6-4
CDR3 protein: CASSLRVGVFGEQFF; V gene: TRBV5-1
CDR3 protein: CASSQEGQGSHGYTF; V gene: TRBV4-2
CDR3 protein: CASSPLGLTAFF; V gene: TRBV5-8
CDR3 protein: CASSLGAPDTDTQYF; V gene: TRBV7-3
CDR3 protein: CATSRDGGLSGNTIYF; V gene: TRBV15
CDR3 protein: CASSPDRVTTEAFF; V gene: TRBV5-1
CDR3 protein: CASSLPYDEQFF; V gene: TRBV28
CDR3 protein: CATSRRYDTTGKNIQYF; V gene: TRBV15
CDR3 protein: CASSLGGTSYNEQFF; V gene: TRBV7-7
CDR3 protein: CSVEGGWGADTEAFF; V gene: TRBV29-1
CDR3 protein: CASSFLAGAYNEQFF; V gene: TRBV11-2
CDR3 protein: CASSLGYYNEQFF; V gene: TRBV11-3